Listed below are T cell receptor beta chains from one sample, sequenced in a study of T cell changes during pregnancy in multiple sclerosis. Repertoires were generated with immunoSEQ multiplex PCR, while TCRdb's copy carries only in-frame clones and drops some. Here the sample spans roughly 48,000 clones, around 92% being singletons. Source: CD4+ T cells from peripheral blood mononuclear cells, taken in the second trimester of pregnancy. Receptor source: a female donor in good health, enrolled as a control in a pregnancy study. CDR3s leave out the opening cysteine and the closing phenylalanine or tryptophan.

TRBV5-1 ASREGSNQPQH
TRBV10-3 AISLGGNEQF
TRBV21-1 ASSIHRTHEAF
TRBV19 ATQTGGIGELF
TRBV9 ASSMGTGVGETQY
TRBV5-6 ASSQDRSFYGYT
TRBV18 ASSPPGLDFSGNEQF
TRBV12-5 ASGLGTGQSPPQH
TRBV9 ASSVGGGRANEQF
TRBV18 ASSLNSYGYT
TRBV5-1 ASSSGTSGYSYEQY
TRBV4-1 ASSHGNRGANYGYT
TRBV12-5 ASGLLTGMKTGELF
TRBV19 ASSRGGNQPQH
TRBV6-1 ASQWGTTDNEQF
TRBV10-1 ASSESRGIRGNGKNIQY
TRBV5-4 ASSQDRWDTEAF
TRBV19 ASSVGLTNEQF
TRBV28 AVTGYNEQF
TRBV2 ASSKEIAGYNEQF
TRBV19 ASSIARGLEAF
TRBV4-2 ASSPSAGGRYEQY